What follows describes a single T cell receptor beta chain. These data come from a study of T cell changes during pregnancy in multiple sclerosis. V gave up 6 bases and J gave up 3 bases, with 23 bases separating them. The germline gives CDR1 SQVTM, CDR2 ANQGSEA. The CDR3 extends over 16 amino acids. Libraries were prepared by immunoSEQ multiplex PCR; TCRdb keeps only in-frame clonotypes and omits some of them. The top ten hold approximately 1.1% of the sample, which has over 20,000 clones, around 88% seen once. The chain links TRBV29-1 to TRBJ1-1; possibly TRBD1 for D (6 bases). The sample was CD4+ T cells from peripheral blood mononuclear cells, taken in the first trimester of pregnancy. This receptor was obtained from a female donor in good health, enrolled as a control in a pregnancy study. Written as DNA, the CDR3 is TGCAGCGTGGACCATAGAAAAACAGGGAGGGACACTGAAGCTTTCTTT. It yields the protein CSVDHRKTGRDTEAFF.